Sequencing of this T cell receptor beta chain was carried out in a study of blood T cell repertoires in COVID-19. Study background: Sources were T cells, B-cell-depleted T cells, or PBMCs; the material itself was cDNA or gDNA.

The CDR3 has 11 amino acids. The germline V and J ends were trimmed by 5 bases and 11 bases, with 12 bases remaining between them. CDR1 and CDR2 (germline): SEHNR, FQNEAQ (reference sequence). Measured with immunoSEQ multiplex PCR; TCRdb has only the in-frame clones, and not every one. Seen here are around 140,000 clones, roughly 87% observed once, and the top ten hold approximately 4.3%. Participants spanned ages roughly 18 to 95 years and resided in 20 to 25 US areas. This chain uses TRBV7-9 with TRBJ1-1; TRBD1 might be the D (6 bases). The sequencing sample was made of PBMCs or T cells enriched from blood (not recorded which). The receptor was isolated from a woman aged 40 to 50 who had been exposed to COVID-19. The CDR3 sequence is CASSLTGPAFF. The CDR3 DNA reads as TGTGCCAGCAGCCTAACAGGGCCCGCTTTCTTT.